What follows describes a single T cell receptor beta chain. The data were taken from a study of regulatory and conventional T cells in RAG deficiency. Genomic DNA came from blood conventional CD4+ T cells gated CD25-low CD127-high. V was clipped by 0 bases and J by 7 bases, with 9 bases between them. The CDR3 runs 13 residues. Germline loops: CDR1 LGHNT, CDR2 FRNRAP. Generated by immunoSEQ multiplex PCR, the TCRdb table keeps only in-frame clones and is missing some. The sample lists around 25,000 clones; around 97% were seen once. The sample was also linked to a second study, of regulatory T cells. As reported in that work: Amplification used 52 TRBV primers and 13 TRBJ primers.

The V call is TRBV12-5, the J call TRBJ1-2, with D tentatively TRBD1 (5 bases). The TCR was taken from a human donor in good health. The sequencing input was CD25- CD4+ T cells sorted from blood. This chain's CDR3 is CASGLVQAGGYTF. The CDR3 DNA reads TGTGCTAGTGGTTTGGTACAGGCTGGTGGCTACACCTTC.